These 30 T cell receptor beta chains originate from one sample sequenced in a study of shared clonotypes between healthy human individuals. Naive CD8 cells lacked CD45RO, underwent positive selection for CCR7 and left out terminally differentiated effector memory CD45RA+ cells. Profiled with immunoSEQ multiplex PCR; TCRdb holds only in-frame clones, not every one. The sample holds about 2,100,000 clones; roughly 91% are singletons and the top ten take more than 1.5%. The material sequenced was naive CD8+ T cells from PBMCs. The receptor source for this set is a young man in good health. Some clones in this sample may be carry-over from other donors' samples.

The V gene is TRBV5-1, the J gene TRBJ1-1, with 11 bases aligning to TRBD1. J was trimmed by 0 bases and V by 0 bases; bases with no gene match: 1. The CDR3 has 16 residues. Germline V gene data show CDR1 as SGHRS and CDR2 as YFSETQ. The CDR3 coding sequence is TGCGCCAGCAGCTTGGGGACAGGGGGCCTGAACACTGAAGCTTTCTTT. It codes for CASSLGTGGLNTEAFF.

The CDR3 spells CASSEGLPNYNEQFF. CDR3 bases: TGTGCCAGCAGTGAAGGTCTCCCCAACTACAATGAGCAGTTCTTC. The chain links TRBV6-1 to TRBJ2-1, with D unclear. The CDR3 has 15 amino acids. Germline CDR1 is MNHNS and CDR2 is SASEGT. V was clipped by 1 base and J by 3 bases, with 10 bases between them.

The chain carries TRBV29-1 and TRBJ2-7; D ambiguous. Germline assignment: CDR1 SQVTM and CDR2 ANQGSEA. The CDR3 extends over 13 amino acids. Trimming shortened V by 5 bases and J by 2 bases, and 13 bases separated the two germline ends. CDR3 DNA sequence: TGCAGCGTTACGTCAACAATCACCTACGAGCAGTACTTC. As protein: CSVTSTITYEQYF.

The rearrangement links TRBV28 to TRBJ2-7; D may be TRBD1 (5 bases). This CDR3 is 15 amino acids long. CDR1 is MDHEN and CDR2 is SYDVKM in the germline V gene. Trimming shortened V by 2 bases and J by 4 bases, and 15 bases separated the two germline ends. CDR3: CASSLIAAGQYEQYF. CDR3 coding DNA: TGTGCCAGCAGTTTAATAGCCGCAGGACAATACGAGCAGTACTTC.

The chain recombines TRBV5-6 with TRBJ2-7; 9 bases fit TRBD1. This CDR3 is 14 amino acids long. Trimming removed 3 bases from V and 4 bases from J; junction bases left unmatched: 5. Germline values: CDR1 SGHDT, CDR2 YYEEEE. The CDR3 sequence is CASSYRQGVYEQYF. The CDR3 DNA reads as TGTGCCAGCAGCTACCGACAGGGGGTTTACGAGCAGTACTTC.

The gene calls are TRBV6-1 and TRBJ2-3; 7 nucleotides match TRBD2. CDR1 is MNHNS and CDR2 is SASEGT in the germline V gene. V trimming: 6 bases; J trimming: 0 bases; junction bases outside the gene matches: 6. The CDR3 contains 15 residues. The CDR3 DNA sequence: TGTGCCAGCAGGATGCTAGCGGCTAGCACAGATACGCAGTATTTT. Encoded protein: CASRMLAASTDTQYF.

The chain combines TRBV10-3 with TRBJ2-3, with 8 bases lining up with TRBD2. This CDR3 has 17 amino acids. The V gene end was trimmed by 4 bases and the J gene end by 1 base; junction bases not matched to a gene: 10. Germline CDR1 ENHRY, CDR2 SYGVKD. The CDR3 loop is CAISGPGKRERTDTQYF. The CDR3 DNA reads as TGTGCCATCAGTGGCCCTGGTAAGCGGGAGCGCACAGATACGCAGTATTTT.

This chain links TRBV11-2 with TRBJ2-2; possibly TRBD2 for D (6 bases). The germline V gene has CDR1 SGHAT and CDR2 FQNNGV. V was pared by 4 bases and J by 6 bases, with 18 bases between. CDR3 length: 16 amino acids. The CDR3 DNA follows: TGTGCCAGCAGCTCGGCGTTTAGCGGTCCACCCGGGGAGCTGTTTTTT. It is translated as CASSSAFSGPPGELFF. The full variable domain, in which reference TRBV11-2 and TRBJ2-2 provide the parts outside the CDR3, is EAGVAQSPRYKIIEKRQSVAFWCNPISGHATLYWYQQILGQGPKLLIQFQNNGVVDDSQLPKDRFSAERLKGVDSTLKIQPAKLEDSAVYLCASSSAFSGPPGELFFGEGSRLTVL.

CDR3 nucleotide sequence: TGTGCCAGCAGCTGGGACATCAGACAAGAGACCCAGTACTTC. Residues: CASSWDIRQETQYF. The genes are TRBV5-6 and TRBJ2-5; tentatively, D is TRBD1 (6 bases). With 3 bases removed from V and 2 bases from J, the gap between germline ends came to 11 bases. Germline V gene data show CDR1 as SGHDT and CDR2 as YYEEEE. The CDR3 runs 14 residues.

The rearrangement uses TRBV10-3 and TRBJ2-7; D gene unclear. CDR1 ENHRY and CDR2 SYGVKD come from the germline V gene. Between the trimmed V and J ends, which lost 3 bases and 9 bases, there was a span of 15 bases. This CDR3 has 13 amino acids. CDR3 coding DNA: TGTGCCATCAGTGACGGCCGCGCCCCTGGGCAGTACTTC. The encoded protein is CAISDGRAPGQYF.

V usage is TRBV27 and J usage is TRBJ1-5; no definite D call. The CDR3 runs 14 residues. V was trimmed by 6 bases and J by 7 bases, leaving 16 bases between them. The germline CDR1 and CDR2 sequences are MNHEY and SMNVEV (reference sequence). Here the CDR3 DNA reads TGTGCCAGCAGGGTGTATGCACGAGGCCAGCCCCAGCATTTT. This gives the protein CASRVYARGQPQHF.

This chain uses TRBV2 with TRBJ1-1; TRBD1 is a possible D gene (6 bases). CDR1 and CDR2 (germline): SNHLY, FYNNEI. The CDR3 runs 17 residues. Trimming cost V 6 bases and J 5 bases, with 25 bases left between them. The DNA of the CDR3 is TGTGCCAGCAGCGACCCTGGTCTGGGACGGGGGCGGACTGAAGCTTTCTTT. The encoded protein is CASSDPGLGRGRTEAFF.

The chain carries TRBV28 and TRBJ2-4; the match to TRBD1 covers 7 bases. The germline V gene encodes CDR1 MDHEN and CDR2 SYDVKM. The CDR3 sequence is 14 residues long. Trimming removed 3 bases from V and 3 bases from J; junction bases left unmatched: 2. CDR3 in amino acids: CASSFAGGKNIQYF. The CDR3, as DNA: TGTGCCAGCAGTTTTGCAGGGGGCAAAAACATTCAGTACTTC.

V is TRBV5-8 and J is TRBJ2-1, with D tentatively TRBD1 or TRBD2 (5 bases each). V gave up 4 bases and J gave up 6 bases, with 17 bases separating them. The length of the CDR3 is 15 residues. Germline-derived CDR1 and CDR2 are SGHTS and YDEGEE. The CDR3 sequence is CASSPRSGRGNEQFF. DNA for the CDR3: TGTGCCAGCAGCCCGCGAAGCGGAAGGGGCAATGAGCAGTTCTTC.

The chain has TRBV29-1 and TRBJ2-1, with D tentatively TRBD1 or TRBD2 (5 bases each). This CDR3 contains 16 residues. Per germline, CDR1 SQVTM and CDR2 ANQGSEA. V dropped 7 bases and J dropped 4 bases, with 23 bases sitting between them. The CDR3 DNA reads TGCAGCGCGTTGAGGGGAATCCCAAGAGGTTACAATGAGCAGTTCTTC. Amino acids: CSALRGIPRGYNEQFF.

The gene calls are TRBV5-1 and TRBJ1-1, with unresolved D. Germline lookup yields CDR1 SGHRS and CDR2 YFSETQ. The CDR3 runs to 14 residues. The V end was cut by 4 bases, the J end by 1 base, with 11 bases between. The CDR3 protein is CASSASDKNTEAFF. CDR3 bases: TGCGCCAGCAGCGCCTCAGACAAGAACACTGAAGCTTTCTTT.

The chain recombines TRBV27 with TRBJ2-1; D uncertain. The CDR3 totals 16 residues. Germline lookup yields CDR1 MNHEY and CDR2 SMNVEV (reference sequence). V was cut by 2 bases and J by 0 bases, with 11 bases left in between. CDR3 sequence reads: CASSLQTASSYNEQFF. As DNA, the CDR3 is TGTGCCAGCAGTTTACAAACAGCGAGCTCCTACAATGAGCAGTTCTTC.

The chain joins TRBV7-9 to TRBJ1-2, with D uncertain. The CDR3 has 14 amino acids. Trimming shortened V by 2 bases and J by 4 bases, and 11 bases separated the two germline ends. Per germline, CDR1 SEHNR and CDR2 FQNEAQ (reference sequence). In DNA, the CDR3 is TGTGCCAGCAGCTTAAACCGAGCGGGCTATGGCTACACCTTC. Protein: CASSLNRAGYGYTF.

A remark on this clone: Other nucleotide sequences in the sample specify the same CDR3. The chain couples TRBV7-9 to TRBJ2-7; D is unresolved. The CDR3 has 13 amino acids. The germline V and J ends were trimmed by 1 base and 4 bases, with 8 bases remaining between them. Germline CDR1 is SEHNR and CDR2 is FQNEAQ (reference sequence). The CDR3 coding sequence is TGTGCCAGCAGCTTAGGATCAGCTTACGAGCAGTACTTC. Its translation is CASSLGSAYEQYF.

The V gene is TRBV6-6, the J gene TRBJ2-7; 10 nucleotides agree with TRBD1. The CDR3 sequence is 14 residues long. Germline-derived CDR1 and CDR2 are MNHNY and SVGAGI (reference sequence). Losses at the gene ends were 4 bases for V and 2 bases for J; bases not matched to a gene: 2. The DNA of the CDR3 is TGTGCCAGCAGTTGGGGGACAGGGGCCTACGAGCAGTACTTC. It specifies CASSWGTGAYEQYF.

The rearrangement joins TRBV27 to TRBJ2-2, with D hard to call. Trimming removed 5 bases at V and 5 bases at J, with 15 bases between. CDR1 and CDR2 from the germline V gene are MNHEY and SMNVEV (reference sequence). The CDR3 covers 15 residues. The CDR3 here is CASSPIGLGTGELFF. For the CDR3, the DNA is TGTGCCAGCAGTCCTATAGGTTTGGGGACCGGGGAGCTGTTTTTT.

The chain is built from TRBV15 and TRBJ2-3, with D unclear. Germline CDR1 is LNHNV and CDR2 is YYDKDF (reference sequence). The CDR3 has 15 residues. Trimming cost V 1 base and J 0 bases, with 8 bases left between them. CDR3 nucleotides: TGTGCCACCAGCAGAGGGGCAGCTAGCACAGATACGCAGTATTTT. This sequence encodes CATSRGAASTDTQYF.

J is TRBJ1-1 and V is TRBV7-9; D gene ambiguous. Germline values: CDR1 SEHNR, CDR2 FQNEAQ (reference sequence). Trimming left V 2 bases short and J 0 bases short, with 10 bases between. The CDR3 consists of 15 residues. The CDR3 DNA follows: TGTGCCAGCAGCTTACCCGGGCCAATGAACACTGAAGCTTTCTTT. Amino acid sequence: CASSLPGPMNTEAFF.

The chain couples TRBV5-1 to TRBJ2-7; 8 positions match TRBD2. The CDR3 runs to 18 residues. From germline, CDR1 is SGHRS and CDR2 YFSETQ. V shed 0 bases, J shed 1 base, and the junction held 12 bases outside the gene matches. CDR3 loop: CASSLGPSGRDRSYEQYF. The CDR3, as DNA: TGCGCCAGCAGCTTGGGGCCTAGCGGGCGGGATAGGTCCTACGAGCAGTACTTC.

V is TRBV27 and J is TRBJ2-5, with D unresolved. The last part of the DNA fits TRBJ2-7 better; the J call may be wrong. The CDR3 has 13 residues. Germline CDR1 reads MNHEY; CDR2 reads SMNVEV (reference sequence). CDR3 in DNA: TGTGCCAGCAGTTTAAAGGGAACATACGAGCAGTACTTC. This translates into CASSLKGTYEQYF.

CDR3 region: CASSLGGRGLRSRTDTQYF. The CDR3 nucleotides read TGTGCCAGCAGCTTGGGTGGGCGGGGCCTGCGAAGTCGCACAGATACGCAGTATTTT. The chain carries TRBV5-6 and TRBJ2-3, with D perhaps matching TRBD2 (6 bases). Germline V gene data show CDR1 as SGHDT and CDR2 as YYEEEE. V shed 0 bases and J shed 1 base, with 21 bases lying between them. This CDR3 comprises 19 residues.

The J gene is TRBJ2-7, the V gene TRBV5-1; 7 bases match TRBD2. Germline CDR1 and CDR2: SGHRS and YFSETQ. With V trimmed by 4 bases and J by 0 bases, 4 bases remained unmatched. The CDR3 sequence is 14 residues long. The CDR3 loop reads CASSPRGFSYEQYF. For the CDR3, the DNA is TGCGCCAGCAGCCCGCGGGGGTTCTCCTACGAGCAGTACTTC.

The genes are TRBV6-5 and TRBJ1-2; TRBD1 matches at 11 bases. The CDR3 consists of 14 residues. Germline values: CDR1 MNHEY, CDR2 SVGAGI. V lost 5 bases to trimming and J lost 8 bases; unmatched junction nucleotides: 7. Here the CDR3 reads CASSTGQGGVGYTF. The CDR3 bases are TGTGCCAGCAGTACGGGACAGGGGGGGGTCGGCTACACCTTC.

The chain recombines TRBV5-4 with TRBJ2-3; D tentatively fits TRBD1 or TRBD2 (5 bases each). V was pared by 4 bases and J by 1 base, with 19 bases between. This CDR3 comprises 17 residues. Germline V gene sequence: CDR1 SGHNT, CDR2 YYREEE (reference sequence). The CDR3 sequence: CASSRPGLLGGTDTQYF. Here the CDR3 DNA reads TGTGCCAGCAGCCGACCAGGACTCTTGGGGGGCACAGATACGCAGTATTTT. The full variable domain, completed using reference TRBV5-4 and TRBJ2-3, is ETGVTQSPTHLIKTRGQQVTLRCSSQSGHNTVSWYQQALGQGPQFIFQYYREEENGRGNFPPRFSGLQFPNYSSELNVNALELDDSALYLCASSRPGLLGGTDTQYFGPGTRLTVL.

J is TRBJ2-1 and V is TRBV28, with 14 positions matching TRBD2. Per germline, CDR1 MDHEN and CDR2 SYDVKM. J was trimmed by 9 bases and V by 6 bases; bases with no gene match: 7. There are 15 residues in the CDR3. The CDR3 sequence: CASSQGLAGVSEQFF. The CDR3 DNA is TGTGCCAGCAGCCAGGGACTAGCGGGAGTTAGTGAGCAGTTCTTC.